This entry lists 30 T cell receptor beta chains sequenced from one sample in a study of cytomegalovirus exposure and HLA in healthy donors. PCR used 60 Vbeta primers and 13 Jbeta primers. Sequencing used immunoSEQ multiplex PCR; TCRdb keeps in-frame clones, though not all of them. In the table there are 150,000 to 200,000 clones, over 75% of which are singletons. The sample taken for sequencing was PBMCs. The receptors derive from a man aged 45-60 years in good health and CMV-seropositive.

This chain links TRBV5-4 with TRBJ2-3; 8 bases align to TRBD2. Germline CDR1 reads SGHNT; CDR2 reads YYREEE (reference sequence). Trimming at V came to 0 bases and at J to 6 bases, leaving 0 bases not matched to a gene. There are 13 residues in the CDR3. CDR3 bases: TGTGCCAGCAGCTTGGCGGGGGGGGATACGCAGTATTTT. It translates to CASSLAGGDTQYF.

This chain uses TRBV9 with TRBJ1-6; D is uncertain. The germline CDR1 and CDR2 sequences are SGDLS and YYNGEE. The CDR3 contains 13 residues. The ends were cut back, 0 bases at V and 12 bases at J, with 10 bases in the middle. CDR3 residues: CASSVEEGLPLHF. The CDR3 nucleotides are TGTGCCAGCAGCGTAGAGGAGGGTTTACCCCTCCACTTT.

The chain combines TRBV6-5 with TRBJ2-4; 11 bases line up with TRBD1. The CDR3 has 14 residues. CDR1 is MNHEY and CDR2 is SVGAGI in the germline V gene. The junction had 2 bases not matched to a gene; V was cut back by 2 bases and J by 8 bases. CDR3 nucleotide sequence: TGTGCCAGCAGTTACGGACAGGGGGCATACATTCAGTACTTC. This gives the protein CASSYGQGAYIQYF.

In this sample, this clone turned up a few times. The chain's CDR3 is CASSPGGGQKLFF. The DNA for the CDR3 is TGTGCCAGCAGCCCCGGGGGAGGCCAAAAACTGTTTTTT. The V and J genes are TRBV11-2 and TRBJ1-4, with D possibly being TRBD1 (5 bases). The V gene's germline CDR1 is SGHAT and CDR2 FQNNGV. The V and J ends lost 5 bases and 9 bases respectively, with 13 bases between them. This CDR3 has 13 amino acids.

The chain uses TRBV11-2 and TRBJ2-5; D may be TRBD1 (6 bases). The V and J ends lost 1 base and 6 bases respectively, with 15 bases between them. CDR3 length: 15 residues. CDR1 is SGHAT, CDR2 FQNNGV, per germline. DNA for the CDR3: TGTGCCAGCAGCTTAGGAGCAGGGGATGGGAAGACCCAGTACTTC. Translation: CASSLGAGDGKTQYF.

Only a few counts were recorded for this clone. This chain joins TRBV6-1 and TRBJ1-6; 7 nucleotides align to TRBD1. Germline V gene lookup returns CDR1 MNHNS and CDR2 SASEGT. CDR3 size: 13 residues. J was trimmed by 7 bases and V by 6 bases; bases with no gene match: 3. CDR3 sequence (DNA): TGTGCCAGCAGCGGGGACAGAAATTCACCCCTCCACTTT. It is translated as CASSGDRNSPLHF.

CDR3 sequence reads: CASSQVGAGEQYV. The CDR3 DNA is TGTGCCAGCAGCCAAGTAGGGGCGGGGGAGCAGTACGTC. V usage is TRBV14 and J usage is TRBJ2-7; perhaps TRBD2 as D (6 bases). The germline V gene has CDR1 SGHDN and CDR2 FVKESK. There are 13 residues in the CDR3. The V end lost 1 base, the J end lost 7 bases, and 11 bases lay between the germline ends.

The genes are TRBV5-6 and TRBJ1-2, with a weak D call TRBD1 (6 bases). V lost 1 base, J lost 8 bases, and 9 bases lay in between. The length of the CDR3 is 12 residues. CDR1 is SGHDT, CDR2 YYEEEE, per germline. CDR3 amino acids: CASSLTGKGYTF. In DNA, the CDR3 is TGTGCCAGCAGCTTGACAGGGAAAGGCTACACCTTC.

The genes are TRBV10-1 and TRBJ2-5; 10 bases agree with TRBD2. V was clipped by 0 bases and J by 1 base; unmatched bases: 2. This CDR3 has 16 amino acids. CDR1 is WNHNN, CDR2 SYGVQD, per germline (reference sequence). The CDR3 sequence: CASSESKRGGQETQYF. The CDR3, as DNA: TGCGCCAGCAGTGAGTCGAAGCGGGGGGGCCAAGAGACCCAGTACTTC.

The count of this clone is one. The CDR3 sequence is CSVAGQGGNEKLFF. The DNA of the CDR3 is TGCAGCGTAGCTGGACAGGGGGGAAATGAAAAACTGTTTTTT. V is TRBV29-1 and J is TRBJ1-4; TRBD1 matches 10 bases. There are 14 residues in the CDR3. With V trimmed by 6 bases and J by 5 bases, 6 bases remained unmatched. CDR1 is SQVTM, CDR2 ANQGSEA, per germline. Complete variable domain (other parts from reference TRBV29-1 and TRBJ1-4): SAVISQKPSRDICQRGTSLTIQCQVDSQVTMMFWYRQQPGQSLTLIATANQGSEATYESGFVIDKFPISRPNLTFSTLTVSNMSPEDSSIYLCSVAGQGGNEKLFFGSGTQLSVL.

This chain joins TRBV18 and TRBJ2-5; possibly TRBD1 for D (5 bases). The V gene lost 3 bases and the J gene lost 9 bases, with 17 bases spanning the gap. In germline, CDR1 is KGHSH, CDR2 LQKENI. CDR3 length: 14 amino acids. CDR3 in amino acids: CASSPPLPRGPQYF. As DNA, the CDR3 is TGTGCCAGCTCACCCCCGCTTCCAAGGGGTCCCCAGTACTTC.

The gene calls are TRBV5-4 and TRBJ2-5, with 9 bases lining up with TRBD2. The germline gives CDR1 SGHNT, CDR2 YYREEE (reference sequence). V shed 6 bases and J 4 bases; nucleotides not matched to a gene: 10. This CDR3 comprises 15 residues. CDR3 nucleotide sequence: TGTGCCAGCACCCTGGGGACTAGCAGGGTAGAGACCCAGTACTTC. Translating it yields CASTLGTSRVETQYF.

This clone occurred once. CDR3 sequence (DNA): TGTGCCAGCTCACCACGAGACAGGGCCGTTAGCTCCTACGAGCAGTACTTC. Amino acids: CASSPRDRAVSSYEQYF. This chain connects TRBV18 to TRBJ2-7, with 7 bases matching TRBD1. The CDR3 sequence is 17 residues long. Germline V lookup: CDR1 KGHSH, CDR2 LQKENI. J lost 0 bases, V lost 1 base, and 9 bases had no gene match.

The rearrangement uses TRBV6-4 and TRBJ2-3; no definite D call. Trimming removed 7 bases at V and 2 bases at J, with 4 bases between. CDR3 length: 11 amino acids. CDR1 and CDR2 from the germline V gene are MRHNA and SNTAGT. The CDR3 DNA follows: TGTGCCAGCATAAACACAGATACGCAGTATTTT. It translates to CASINTDTQYF.

The chain links TRBV6-5 to TRBJ2-6, with a weak D call TRBD1 (5 bases). Germline V gene sequence: CDR1 MNHEY, CDR2 SVGAGI. This CDR3 comprises 14 residues. V lost 7 bases and J lost 4, with 11 bases in between. CDR3 amino acids: CASNPAGGANVLTF. CDR3 DNA sequence: TGTGCCAGCAATCCAGCAGGGGGGGCCAACGTCCTGACTTTC.

Only a few counts were recorded for this clone. The chain joins TRBV18 to TRBJ2-7; 15 bases fit TRBD2. The V gene's germline CDR1 is KGHSH and CDR2 LQKENI. V shed 4 bases, J shed 1 base, and the junction held 2 bases outside the gene matches. CDR3 length: 16 residues. The CDR3 spells CASSLGLAGGSYEQYF. The CDR3 DNA is TGTGCCAGCTCACTGGGACTAGCGGGGGGATCCTACGAGCAGTACTTC.

The rearrangement links TRBV6-6 to TRBJ1-5; 9 bases align to TRBD1. The germline V gene has CDR1 MNHNY and CDR2 SVGAGI (reference sequence). With V trimmed by 6 bases and J by 4 bases, 10 bases remained unmatched. The CDR3 totals 16 residues. The DNA of the CDR3 is TGTGCCAGCAGCTCGACCTCGACAGGGGGTAATCAGCCCCAGCATTTT. As protein: CASSSTSTGGNQPQHF.

This clone was seen once. The CDR3 loop is CATSRGSTGNTEAFF. As DNA, the CDR3 is TGTGCCACCAGCAGGGGATCGACAGGGAACACTGAAGCTTTCTTT. The rearrangement links TRBV15 to TRBJ1-1, with D perhaps TRBD1 (6 bases). CDR1 is LNHNV and CDR2 is YYDKDF in the germline V gene (reference sequence). Trimming took off 3 bases at V and 1 base at J, with 12 bases between the two ends. This CDR3 is 15 amino acids long.

The chain joins TRBV9 to TRBJ1-4; 9 nucleotides match TRBD1. V dropped 4 bases and J dropped 7; count of bases not matched to a gene: 11. CDR1 is SGDLS, CDR2 YYNGEE, per germline. This CDR3 comprises 16 residues. The CDR3, as DNA: TGTGCCAGCAGCCCTGGACAGGGGCTGTATGGTGAAAAACTGTTTTTT. It encodes CASSPGQGLYGEKLFF. The full variable domain, in which reference TRBV9 and TRBJ1-4 provide the parts outside the CDR3, is DSGVTQTPKHLITATGQRVTLRCSPRSGDLSVYWYQQSLDQGLQFLIQYYNGEERAKGNILERFSAQQFPDLHSELNLSSLELGDSALYFCASSPGQGLYGEKLFFGSGTQLSVL.

The chain joins TRBV10-3 to TRBJ1-3; D gene uncertain. CDR3 length: 17 residues. Germline V CDR1 and CDR2: ENHRY, SYGVKD. V lost 1 base and J 0 bases, leaving 13 bases between the germline ends. The CDR3, as DNA: TGTGCCATCAGTGAGTGGTCGACAAGCCCCTCTGGAAACACCATATATTTT. Its translation is CAISEWSTSPSGNTIYF.

This clone appeared a few times. This chain links TRBV28 with TRBJ2-2; 7 positions agree with TRBD1. J gave up 1 base and V 10 bases, and 6 bases lay outside the gene matches. Germline CDR1 is MDHEN and CDR2 is SYDVKM. This CDR3 spans 14 amino acids. CDR3 nucleotides: TGTGCCACCCTATCAGGGGGGAACACCGGGGAGCTGTTTTTT. Residues: CATLSGGNTGELFF.

The chain is built from TRBV6-5 and TRBJ1-6; D possibly corresponds to TRBD1 (5 bases). The germline V and J ends were trimmed by 2 bases and 0 bases, with 5 bases remaining between them. The CDR3 length is 15 residues. From germline, CDR1 is MNHEY and CDR2 SVGAGI. CDR3 loop: CASSYDSSYNSPLHF. The CDR3 nucleotides are TGTGCCAGCAGTTACGACAGCTCCTATAATTCACCCCTCCACTTT.

The chain employs TRBV14 and TRBJ2-4, with D possibly matching TRBD2 (5 bases). CDR1 SGHDN and CDR2 FVKESK come from the germline V gene. The CDR3 contains 18 residues. The ends were cut back, 0 bases at V and 3 bases at J, with 18 bases in the middle. CDR3 bases: TGTGCCAGCAGCCAAGATTTCCGTACGGGGTTAGGCAAAAACATTCAGTACTTC. Encoded protein: CASSQDFRTGLGKNIQYF.

This clone was observed once. The V gene is TRBV6-1, the J gene TRBJ2-7; D remains ambiguous. The CDR3 loop spans 13 amino acids. Trimming took 6 bases from V and 6 from J, leaving 15 bases between them. Germline V lookup: CDR1 MNHNS, CDR2 SASEGT. The CDR3 here is CASREPKVSEQYV. The CDR3 nucleotides read TGTGCCAGCAGAGAACCTAAAGTGAGCGAGCAGTACGTC.

The chain is built from TRBV18 and TRBJ1-4; 8 nucleotides line up with TRBD1. V lost 5 bases to trimming and J lost 7 bases; unmatched junction nucleotides: 9. The V gene's germline CDR1 is KGHSH and CDR2 LQKENI. The CDR3 is made up of 15 amino acids. CDR3 bases: TGTGCCAGCTCATCGACAGGGGTATTAAGTGAAAAACTGTTTTTT. Amino acid sequence: CASSSTGVLSEKLFF. The complete variable domain, with remaining parts taken from reference TRBV18 and TRBJ1-4, reads NAGVMQNPRHLVRRRGQEARLRCSPMKGHSHVYWYRQLPEEGLKFMVYLQKENIIDESGMPKERFSAEFPKEGPSILRIQQVVRGDSAAYFCASSSTGVLSEKLFFGSGTQLSVL.

The rearrangement uses TRBV19 and TRBJ1-1, with D possibly matching TRBD1 (5 bases). Trimming shortened V by 5 bases and J by 0 bases, and 10 bases separated the two germline ends. CDR3 size: 14 residues. Germline CDR1 LNHDA, CDR2 SQIVND (reference sequence). This CDR3 is CASSQTAMNTEAFF. The CDR3 DNA is TGTGCCAGTAGTCAGACAGCTATGAACACTGAAGCTTTCTTT. The full variable domain, its missing parts supplied by reference TRBV19 and TRBJ1-1, is DGGITQSPKYLFRKEGQNVTLSCEQNLNHDAMYWYRQDPGQGLRLIYYSQIVNDFQKGDIAEGYSVSREKKESFPLTVTSAQKNPTAFYLCASSQTAMNTEAFFGQGTRLTVV.

The J gene is TRBJ1-6, the V gene TRBV6-7; 10 bases are shared with TRBD1. Being an ORF, TRBV6-7 has a function that is uncertain. Trimming removed 4 bases from V and 3 bases from J; junction bases left unmatched: 3. This CDR3 region has 16 residues. CDR3 bases: TGTGCCAGCAGTTTGACAGGGGGCAGCTATAATTCACCCCTCCACTTT. It is translated as CASSLTGGSYNSPLHF.

The chain recombines TRBV7-8 with TRBJ1-1; tentative D call: TRBD1 (6 bases). The CDR3 length is 15 residues. Germline CDR1 and CDR2: SGHVS and FQNEAQ. V lost 0 bases and J 4 bases, leaving 12 bases between the germline ends. For the CDR3, the DNA is TGTGCCAGCAGCTTAGCCAGACAGGTTGGCACTGAAGCTTTCTTT. Its protein is CASSLARQVGTEAFF.

This clone has only a few counts. The chain couples TRBV5-1 to TRBJ1-5; 8 bases line up with TRBD1. J was trimmed by 7 bases and V by 4 bases; bases with no gene match: 4. CDR1 and CDR2 from the germline V gene are SGHRS and YFSETQ. This CDR3 region has 13 residues. CDR3 protein: CASSRGTGQPQHF. The CDR3 DNA sequence: TGCGCCAGCAGCCGGGGGACAGGCCAGCCCCAGCATTTT.

The chain employs TRBV28 and TRBJ2-1; 9 bases are a match to TRBD2. Germline V gene data show CDR1 as MDHEN and CDR2 as SYDVKM. CDR3 length: 15 residues. The J segment lost 5 bases and the V segment lost 8 bases, leaving 10 bases of the junction unmatched. The DNA for the CDR3 is TGTGCCAGCCTCTCCTCGGCGGGGGGGCACAATGAGCAGTTCTTC. It codes for CASLSSAGGHNEQFF.